Sequencing of this T cell receptor beta chain was carried out in a study of cytomegalovirus exposure and HLA in healthy donors. TCRdb's copy holds only in-frame clones and misses some; the assay was immunoSEQ multiplex PCR. The sample shows fewer than 90,000 clones, 90% to 95% of them seen only once. The V end lost 2 bases, the J end lost 0 bases, and 14 bases lay between the germline ends. In germline, CDR1 is SEHNR, CDR2 FQNEAQ (reference sequence). The length of the CDR3 is 17 residues. V is TRBV7-9 and J is TRBJ1-3; maybe TRBD1 (6 bases). This TCR was recovered from a woman younger than 30 in good health and CMV-seronegative. The sequenced sample was PBMCs. The CDR3 DNA reads as TGTGCCAGCAGCTTAACCCTCCAGGGGAGCTCTGGAAACACCATATATTTT. Its translation is CASSLTLQGSSGNTIYF.